These T cell receptor beta chains were read from a single sample in a study of OX40 agonist ivuxolimab in advanced cancers. Here immunoSEQ multiplex PCR was the method, and the copy in TCRdb shows in-frame clones only, minus some. Among tens of thousands of clones listed, 75% to 90% were seen once. Sequenced material: CD4+ or CD8+ T cells sorted from blood, taken in a trial of the OX40 agonist ivuxolimab. The receptors were gathered from an adult with an advanced solid tumor such as melanoma, head and neck, liver or kidney cancer. Both conserved end residues are part of each CDR3. Fields, in order: clone size, V gene, J gene, D gene, CDR3 DNA, CDR3 protein. A D gene is named only where the DNA matches it firmly. Size values are once, few and many counts, or a class for expanded clones, and some rows have none.

-	TRBV15	TRBJ1-2	-	TGTGCCACCAGCAGGAGTCGGGGAGTCAACTATGGCTACACCTTC	CATSRSRGVNYGYTF
-	TRBV5-4	TRBJ2-6	TRBD2	TGTGCCAGCAGCCGGGACTATAGCTCTGGGGCCAACGTCCTGACTTTC	CASSRDYSSGANVLTF
once	TRBV6-5	TRBJ1-1	TRBD1	TGTGCCAGCAGTCTTCCAGGGGGCGGCACTGAAGCTTTCTTT	CASSLPGGGTEAFF
-	TRBV19	TRBJ2-7	-	TGTGCCAGTAGTATAGTAGGGGGTTTGGAGCAGTACTTC	CASSIVGGLEQYF
once	TRBV6-6	TRBJ2-1	-	TGTGCCAGCAGTTCATCAGTTGGTGAGCAGTTCTTC	CASSSSVGEQFF
-	TRBV7-3	TRBJ2-1	-	TGTGCCAGCAGCTTAACCACCACTACGAGCAATGAGCAGTTCTTC	CASSLTTTTSNEQFF
few	TRBV2	TRBJ2-7	-	TGTGCCAGCAGCGCTAACAACTACGAGCAGTACTTC	CASSANNYEQYF
-	TRBV7-8	TRBJ2-7	-	TGTGCCAGCAGAATGGGCAGAACCTACGAGCAGTACTTC	CASRMGRTYEQYF
-	TRBV9	TRBJ2-7	-	TGTGCCCGCGGGAGAGGGGACAAAGGGGCCTACGAGCAGTACTTC	CARGRGDKGAYEQYF
-	TRBV6-6	TRBJ1-4	-	TGTGCCAGCAGGGCTGAAAAACTGTTTTTT	CASRAEKLFF
-	TRBV27	TRBJ1-1	-	TGTGCCAGCAGCTACAGGTATACGAGCTCCGAAGCTTTCTTT	CASSYRYTSSEAFF
-	TRBV2	TRBJ2-2	-	TGTGCCAGCAGTGCCCTCGTTGGCACCGGGGAGCTGTTTTTT	CASSALVGTGELFF
-	TRBV2	TRBJ2-3	-	TGTGCCAGCGTGACAGTTTTAAGCACAGATACGCAGTATTTT	CASVTVLSTDTQYF
-	TRBV6-6	TRBJ2-5	-	TGTGCCAGCAGGACCCCAAATCGAGGGGGGCAAGAGACCCAGTACTTC	CASRTPNRGGQETQYF
-	TRBV6-5	TRBJ1-1	-	TGTGCCAACAGTCCGCCCGGTACTGAAGCTTTCTTT	CANSPPGTEAFF
-	TRBV27	TRBJ1-1	-	TGTGCCAGCAGTCACCGAGGGAGGAACACTGAAGCTTTCTTT	CASSHRGRNTEAFF
-	TRBV9	TRBJ2-3	TRBD2	TGTGCCAGCAGCGTAGCGGGAGGGTATGTGTCCACAGATACGCAGTATTTT	CASSVAGGYVSTDTQYF
-	TRBV4-2	TRBJ2-7	TRBD1	TGTGCCAGCAGCCCTAGATTGGACAGGGGACGGTCCTACGAGCAGTACTTC	CASSPRLDRGRSYEQYF
-	TRBV6-1	TRBJ2-7	-	TGTGCCAGCAGCCTCAACAGGGTTTCCGAGCAGTACTTC	CASSLNRVSEQYF
-	TRBV5-1	TRBJ1-1	-	TGCGCCAGCAGCTCCTATTTACTTAACACTGAAGCTTTCTTT	CASSSYLLNTEAFF
-	TRBV5-4	TRBJ1-5	-	TGTGCCAGCAGCAGGACAGTAGGCAATCAGCCCCAGCATTTT	CASSRTVGNQPQHF
-	TRBV29-1	TRBJ2-5	TRBD2	TGCAGCGCAACGCGGGGGGCAGAAGAGACCCAGTACTTC	CSATRGAEETQYF
few	TRBV7-6	TRBJ1-6	-	TGTGCCAGCAGCCCCCGCGAGGGTTCACCCCTCCACTTT	CASSPREGSPLHF
once	TRBV30	TRBJ2-7	TRBD1	TGTGCCTGGAGTGGACAGGGAATCGAGCAGTACTTC	CAWSGQGIEQYF
-	TRBV16	TRBJ1-1	-	TGTGCCAGCAGCCAATCGGGAGTGACTGAAGCTTTCTTT	CASSQSGVTEAFF
-	TRBV19	TRBJ1-5	-	TGTGCCAGTAGTTCTCTAGGGGCCAGTTTTCAGCCCCAGCATTTT	CASSSLGASFQPQHF
-	TRBV19	TRBJ2-5	-	TGTGCCACCAGCCGGATAGCGGAAAACCAAGAGACCCAGTACTTC	CATSRIAENQETQYF